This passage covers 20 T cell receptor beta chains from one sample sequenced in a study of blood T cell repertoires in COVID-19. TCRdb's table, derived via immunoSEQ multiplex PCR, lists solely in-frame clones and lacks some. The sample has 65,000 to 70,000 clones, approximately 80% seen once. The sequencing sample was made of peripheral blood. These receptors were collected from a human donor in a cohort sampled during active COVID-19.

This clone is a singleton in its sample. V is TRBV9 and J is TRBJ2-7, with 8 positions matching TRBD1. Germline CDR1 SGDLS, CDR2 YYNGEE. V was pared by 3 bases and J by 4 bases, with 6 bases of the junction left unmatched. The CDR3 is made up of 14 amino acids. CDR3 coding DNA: TGTGCCAGCAGCGGAGGACAGGGATTTTACGAGCAGTACTTC. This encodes CASSGGQGFYEQYF.

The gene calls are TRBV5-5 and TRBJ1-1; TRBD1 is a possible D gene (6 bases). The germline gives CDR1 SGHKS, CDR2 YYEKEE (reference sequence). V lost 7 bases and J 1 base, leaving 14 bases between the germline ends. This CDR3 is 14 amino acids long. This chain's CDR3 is CASGKQQGNTEAFF. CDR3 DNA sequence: TGTGCCAGCGGAAAACAACAGGGGAACACTGAAGCTTTCTTT. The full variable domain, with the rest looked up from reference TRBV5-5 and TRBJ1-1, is DAGVTQSPTHLIKTRGQQVTLRCSPISGHKSVSWYQQVLGQGPQFIFQYYEKEERGRGNFPDRFSARQFPNYSSELNVNALLLGDSALYLCASGKQQGNTEAFFGQGTRLTVV.

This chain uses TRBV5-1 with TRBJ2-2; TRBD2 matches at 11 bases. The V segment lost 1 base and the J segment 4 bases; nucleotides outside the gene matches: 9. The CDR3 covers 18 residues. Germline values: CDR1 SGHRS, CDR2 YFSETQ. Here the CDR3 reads CASSLIAGGPSGTGELFF. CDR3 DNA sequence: TGCGCCAGCAGCTTGATAGCGGGAGGGCCCTCTGGCACCGGGGAGCTGTTTTTT.

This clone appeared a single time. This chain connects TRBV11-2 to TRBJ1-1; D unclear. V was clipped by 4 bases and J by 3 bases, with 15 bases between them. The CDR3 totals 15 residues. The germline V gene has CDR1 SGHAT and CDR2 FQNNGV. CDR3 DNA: TGTGCCAGCAGCTCACCGATCCCTCGGGACACTGAAGCTTTCTTT. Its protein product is CASSSPIPRDTEAFF. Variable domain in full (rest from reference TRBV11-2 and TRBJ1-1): EAGVAQSPRYKIIEKRQSVAFWCNPISGHATLYWYQQILGQGPKLLIQFQNNGVVDDSQLPKDRFSAERLKGVDSTLKIQPAKLEDSAVYLCASSSPIPRDTEAFFGQGTRLTVV.

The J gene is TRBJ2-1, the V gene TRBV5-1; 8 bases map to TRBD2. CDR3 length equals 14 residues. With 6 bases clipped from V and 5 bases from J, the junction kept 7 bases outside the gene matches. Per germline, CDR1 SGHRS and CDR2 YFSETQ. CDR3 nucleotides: TGCGCCAGCATGGAAGCGGGAGCCCACAATGAGCAGTTCTTC. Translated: CASMEAGAHNEQFF.

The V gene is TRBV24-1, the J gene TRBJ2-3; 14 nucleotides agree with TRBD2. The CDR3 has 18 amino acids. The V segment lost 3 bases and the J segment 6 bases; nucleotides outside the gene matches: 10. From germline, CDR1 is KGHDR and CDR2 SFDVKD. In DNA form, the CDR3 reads TGTGCCACCAGTGATCGGGGGACTAGCGGGAGTGTGGGGGATACGCAGTATTTT. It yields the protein CATSDRGTSGSVGDTQYF.

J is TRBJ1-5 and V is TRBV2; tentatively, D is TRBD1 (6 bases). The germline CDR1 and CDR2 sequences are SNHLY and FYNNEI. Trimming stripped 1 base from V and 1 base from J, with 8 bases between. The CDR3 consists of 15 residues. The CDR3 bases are TGTGCCAGCAGTGAAGGGGGGCCGAGCAATCAGCCCCAGCATTTT. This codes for CASSEGGPSNQPQHF.

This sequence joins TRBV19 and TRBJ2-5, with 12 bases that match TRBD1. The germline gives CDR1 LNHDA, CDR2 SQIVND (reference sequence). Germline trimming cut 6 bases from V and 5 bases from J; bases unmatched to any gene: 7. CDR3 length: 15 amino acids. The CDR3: CASRTGQGAGETQYF. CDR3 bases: TGTGCCAGTAGGACGGGACAGGGGGCTGGGGAGACCCAGTACTTC. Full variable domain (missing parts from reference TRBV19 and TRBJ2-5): DGGITQSPKYLFRKEGQNVTLSCEQNLNHDAMYWYRQDPGQGLRLIYYSQIVNDFQKGDIAEGYSVSREKKESFPLTVTSAQKNPTAFYLCASRTGQGAGETQYFGPGTRLLVL.

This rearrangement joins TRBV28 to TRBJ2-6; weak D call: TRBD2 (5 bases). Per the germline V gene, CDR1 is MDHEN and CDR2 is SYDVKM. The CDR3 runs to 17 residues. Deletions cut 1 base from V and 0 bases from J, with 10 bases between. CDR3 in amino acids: CASSLSGISSGANVLTF. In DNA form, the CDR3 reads TGTGCCAGCAGTTTATCGGGGATAAGCTCTGGGGCCAACGTCCTGACTTTC.

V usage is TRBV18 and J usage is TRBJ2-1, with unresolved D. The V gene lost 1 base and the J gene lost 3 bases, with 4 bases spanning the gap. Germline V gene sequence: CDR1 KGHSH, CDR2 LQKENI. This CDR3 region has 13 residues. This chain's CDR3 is CASSPLSYNEQFF. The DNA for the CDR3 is TGTGCCAGCTCACCACTTAGCTACAATGAGCAGTTCTTC.

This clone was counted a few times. The CDR3 region has the DNA TGTGCCAGCCAGGGGGACAGGGTCTACAATGAGCAGTTCTTC. This translates into CASQGDRVYNEQFF. The gene calls are TRBV19 and TRBJ2-1; 9 bases map to TRBD1. V trimming: 9 bases; J trimming: 3 bases; junction bases outside the gene matches: 6. Germline V lookup: CDR1 LNHDA, CDR2 SQIVND (reference sequence). This CDR3 spans 14 amino acids.

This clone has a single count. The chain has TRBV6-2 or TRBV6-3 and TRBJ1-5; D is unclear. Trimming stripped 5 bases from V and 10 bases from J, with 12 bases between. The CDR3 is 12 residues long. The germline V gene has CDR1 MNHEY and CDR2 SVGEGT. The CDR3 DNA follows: TGTGCCAGCAGTCTTGACATAGGTCCCCAGCATTTT. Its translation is CASSLDIGPQHF.

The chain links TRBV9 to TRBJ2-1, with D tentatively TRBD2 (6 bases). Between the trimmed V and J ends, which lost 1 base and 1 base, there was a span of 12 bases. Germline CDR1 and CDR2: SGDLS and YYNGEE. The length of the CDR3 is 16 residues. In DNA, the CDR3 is TGTGCCAGCAGCGTAATCGGAGGGAAGTCCTACAATGAGCAGTTCTTC. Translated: CASSVIGGKSYNEQFF.

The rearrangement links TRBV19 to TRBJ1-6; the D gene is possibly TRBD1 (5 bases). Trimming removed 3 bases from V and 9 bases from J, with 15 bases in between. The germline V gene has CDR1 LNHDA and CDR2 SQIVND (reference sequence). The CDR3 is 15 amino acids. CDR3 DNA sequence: TGTGCCAGTAGTATCGGGCAGGGCACTGGTTCACCCCTCCACTTT. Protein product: CASSIGQGTGSPLHF.

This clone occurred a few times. CDR3 protein: CASRDINQDSPLHF. Here the CDR3 DNA reads TGTGCCAGTCGGGACATTAATCAGGATTCACCCCTCCACTTT. J is TRBJ1-6 and V is TRBV7-8; weak D call: TRBD1 (6 bases). CDR1 is SGHVS, CDR2 FQNEAQ, per germline. The CDR3 sequence is 14 residues long. Between the trimmed V and J ends, which lost 9 bases and 8 bases, there was a span of 17 bases.

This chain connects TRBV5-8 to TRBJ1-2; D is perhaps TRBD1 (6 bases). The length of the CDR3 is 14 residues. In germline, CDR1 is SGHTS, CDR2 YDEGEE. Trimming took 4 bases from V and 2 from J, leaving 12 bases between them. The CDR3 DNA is TGTGCCAGCAGCGGAGCGGGACACAACTATGGCTACACCTTC. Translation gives CASSGAGHNYGYTF. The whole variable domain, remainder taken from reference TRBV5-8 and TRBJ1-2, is EAGVTQSPTHLIKTRGQQATLRCSPISGHTSVYWYQQALGLGLQFLLWYDEGEERNRGNFPPRFSGRQFPNYSSELNVNALELEDSALYLCASSGAGHNYGYTFGSGTRLTVV.

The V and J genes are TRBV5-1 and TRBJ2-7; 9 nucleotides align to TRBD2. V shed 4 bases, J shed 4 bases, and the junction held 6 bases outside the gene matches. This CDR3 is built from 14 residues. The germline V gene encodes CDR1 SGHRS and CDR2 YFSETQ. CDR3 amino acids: CASSLSGGSYEQYF. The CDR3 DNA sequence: TGCGCCAGCAGCCTGAGCGGGGGGTCTTACGAGCAGTACTTC.

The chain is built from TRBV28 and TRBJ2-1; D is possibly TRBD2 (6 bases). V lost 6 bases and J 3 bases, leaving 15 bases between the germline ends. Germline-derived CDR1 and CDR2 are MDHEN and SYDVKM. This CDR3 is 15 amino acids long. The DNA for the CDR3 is TGTGCCAGCAGAAGGAGGGAACGCTACTACAATGAGCAGTTCTTC. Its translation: CASRRRERYYNEQFF.

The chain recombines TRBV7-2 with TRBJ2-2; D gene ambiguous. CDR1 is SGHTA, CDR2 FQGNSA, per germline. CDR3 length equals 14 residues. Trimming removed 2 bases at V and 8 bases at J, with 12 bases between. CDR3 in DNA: TGTGCCAGCAGCTTACTACACAGCTCGGGGGAGCTGTTTTTT. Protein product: CASSLLHSSGELFF.

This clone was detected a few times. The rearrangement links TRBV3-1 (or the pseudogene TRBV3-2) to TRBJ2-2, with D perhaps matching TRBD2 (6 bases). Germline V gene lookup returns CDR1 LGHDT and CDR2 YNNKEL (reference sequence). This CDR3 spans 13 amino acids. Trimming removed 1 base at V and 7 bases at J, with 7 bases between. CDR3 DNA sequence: TGTGCCAGCAGCCAAGCTAGCGTCGGGGAGCTGTTTTTT. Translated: CASSQASVGELFF.